These T cell receptor beta chains were read from a single sample in a study of identifying expanded T cells in peripheral blood. TCRdb's copy holds only in-frame clones and misses some; the assay was immunoSEQ multiplex PCR. The table includes about 130,000 clones, 70% to 90% detected once. Sequencing was carried out using blood. These receptors originate from a person between 18 and 75 years old in good health. CDR3s include the opening cysteine and the closing phenylalanine or tryptophan. The order of the fields is D gene, J gene, V gene, clone size, CDR3 protein, CDR3 DNA. A D gene is named only where the DNA matches it firmly. Expanded clones get a size class; other rows say once, few or many, or leave the size out.

d_call: .; j_call: TRBJ2-7; v_call: TRBV19; clone_size: .; cdr3_aa: CASSIGVSSYEQYF; cdr3_nt: TGTGCCAGTAGTATAGGGGTGAGCTCCTACGAGCAGTACTTC
d_call: TRBD1; j_call: TRBJ2-1; v_call: TRBV11-2; clone_size: .; cdr3_aa: CASSLEQGVDEQFF; cdr3_nt: TGTGCCAGCAGCTTAGAACAGGGGGTCGATGAGCAGTTCTTC
d_call: .; j_call: TRBJ1-5; v_call: TRBV11-3; clone_size: .; cdr3_aa: CASSLEINSNQPQHF; cdr3_nt: TGTGCCAGCAGCTTAGAAATAAATAGCAATCAGCCCCAGCATTTT
d_call: .; j_call: TRBJ1-3; v_call: TRBV6-1; clone_size: .; cdr3_aa: CASSGDVGAISGNTIYF; cdr3_nt: TGTGCCAGCAGTGGAGACGTCGGGGCGATCTCTGGAAACACCATATATTTT
d_call: TRBD1; j_call: TRBJ2-5; v_call: TRBV19; clone_size: .; cdr3_aa: CASRQGVNQETQYF; cdr3_nt: TGTGCCAGTAGACAGGGGGTTAACCAAGAGACCCAGTACTTC
d_call: .; j_call: TRBJ1-4; v_call: TRBV19; clone_size: .; cdr3_aa: CASNPGGGNDEKLFF; cdr3_nt: TGTGCCAGTAACCCTGGAGGAGGGAATGATGAAAAACTGTTTTTT
d_call: .; j_call: TRBJ2-3; v_call: TRBV4-1; clone_size: .; cdr3_aa: CASSLRESTDTQYF; cdr3_nt: TGCGCCAGCAGCCTCAGGGAGAGCACAGATACGCAGTATTTT
d_call: .; j_call: TRBJ2-2; v_call: TRBV6-5; clone_size: .; cdr3_aa: CASKLGGDGTGELFF; cdr3_nt: TGTGCCAGCAAACTGGGGGGAGATGGCACCGGGGAGCTGTTTTTT
d_call: .; j_call: TRBJ1-6; v_call: TRBV5-6; clone_size: few; cdr3_aa: CASSSRAGNNSPLHF; cdr3_nt: TGTGCCAGCAGCTCCCGGGCAGGGAATAATTCACCCCTCCACTTT
d_call: TRBD1; j_call: TRBJ1-5; v_call: TRBV15; clone_size: once; cdr3_aa: CATSSSRDRHNQPQHF; cdr3_nt: TGTGCCACCAGCAGCAGCCGGGACAGACACAATCAGCCCCAGCATTTT
d_call: .; j_call: TRBJ1-1; v_call: TRBV4-3; clone_size: .; cdr3_aa: CASSHQVNTEAFF; cdr3_nt: TGCGCCAGCAGCCATCAGGTGAACACTGAAGCTTTCTTT
d_call: TRBD1; j_call: TRBJ1-5; v_call: TRBV7-9; clone_size: .; cdr3_aa: CASSSREGASGNQPQHF; cdr3_nt: TGTGCCAGCAGCTCCCGGGAGGGGGCTAGTGGCAATCAGCCCCAGCATTTT
d_call: .; j_call: TRBJ2-3; v_call: TRBV7-9; clone_size: once; cdr3_aa: CASSPWMTDRPSTDTQYF; cdr3_nt: TGTGCCAGCAGCCCCTGGATGACAGACCGTCCTAGCACAGATACGCAGTATTTT
d_call: .; j_call: TRBJ1-6; v_call: TRBV11-2; clone_size: once; cdr3_aa: CASSLDVDVFTRRPLHF; cdr3_nt: TGTGCCAGCAGCTTAGATGTCGACGTCTTCACCCGCCGACCCCTCCACTTT
d_call: TRBD1; j_call: TRBJ1-3; v_call: TRBV9; clone_size: .; cdr3_aa: CASSVDRTGYGGNTIYF; cdr3_nt: TGTGCCAGCAGCGTAGACAGGACAGGGTATGGTGGAAACACCATATATTTT
d_call: TRBD2; j_call: TRBJ2-1; v_call: TRBV9; clone_size: .; cdr3_aa: CASSVEGTRSHNEQFF; cdr3_nt: TGTGCCAGCAGCGTAGAGGGGACTAGGAGCCACAATGAGCAGTTCTTC
d_call: TRBD1; j_call: TRBJ2-7; v_call: TRBV15; clone_size: few; cdr3_aa: CATSGWTGDSYEQYF; cdr3_nt: TGTGCCACCAGCGGGTGGACAGGGGATTCCTACGAGCAGTACTTC
d_call: .; j_call: TRBJ2-5; v_call: TRBV27; clone_size: .; cdr3_aa: CASSSSGPFGTQYF; cdr3_nt: TGTGCCAGCAGTTCGAGCGGGCCCTTCGGGACCCAGTACTTC
d_call: .; j_call: TRBJ1-1; v_call: TRBV21-1; clone_size: .; cdr3_aa: CASSPGGAFF; cdr3_nt: TGTGCCAGCAGTCCAGGCGGGGCTTTCTTT
d_call: .; j_call: TRBJ1-2; v_call: TRBV6-6; clone_size: .; cdr3_aa: CASSPGRGGDYGYTF; cdr3_nt: TGTGCCAGCAGTCCCGGCCGGGGGGGAGACTATGGCTACACCTTC
d_call: .; j_call: TRBJ2-1; v_call: TRBV19; clone_size: .; cdr3_aa: CASSISDYNEQFF; cdr3_nt: TGTGCCAGTAGTATCTCAGATTACAATGAGCAGTTCTTC
d_call: TRBD2; j_call: TRBJ2-1; v_call: TRBV29-1; clone_size: .; cdr3_aa: CSVETTSGSVRDEQFF; cdr3_nt: TGCAGCGTTGAGACGACTAGCGGGAGTGTCAGGGATGAGCAGTTCTTC